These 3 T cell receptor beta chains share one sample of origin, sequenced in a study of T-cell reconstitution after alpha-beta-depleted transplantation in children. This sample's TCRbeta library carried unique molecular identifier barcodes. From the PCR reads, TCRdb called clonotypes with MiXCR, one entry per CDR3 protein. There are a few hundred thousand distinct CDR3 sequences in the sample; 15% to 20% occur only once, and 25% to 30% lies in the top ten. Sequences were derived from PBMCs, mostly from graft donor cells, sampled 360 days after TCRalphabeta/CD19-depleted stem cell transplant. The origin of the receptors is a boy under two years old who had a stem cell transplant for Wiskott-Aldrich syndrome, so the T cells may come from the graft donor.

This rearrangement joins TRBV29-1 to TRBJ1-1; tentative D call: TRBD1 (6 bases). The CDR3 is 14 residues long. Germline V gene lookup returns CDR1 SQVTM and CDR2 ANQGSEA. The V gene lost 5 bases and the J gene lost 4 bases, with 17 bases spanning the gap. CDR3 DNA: TGCAGCGTTCCCTCCCACAGGGAGGGCACTGAAGCTTTCTTT. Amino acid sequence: CSVPSHREGTEAFF.

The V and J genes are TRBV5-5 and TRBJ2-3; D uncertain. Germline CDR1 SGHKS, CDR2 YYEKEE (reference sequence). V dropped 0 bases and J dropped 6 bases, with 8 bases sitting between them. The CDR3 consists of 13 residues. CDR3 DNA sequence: TGTGCCAGCAGCTTGGCCTATGGGGATACGCAGTATTTT. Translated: CASSLAYGDTQYF.

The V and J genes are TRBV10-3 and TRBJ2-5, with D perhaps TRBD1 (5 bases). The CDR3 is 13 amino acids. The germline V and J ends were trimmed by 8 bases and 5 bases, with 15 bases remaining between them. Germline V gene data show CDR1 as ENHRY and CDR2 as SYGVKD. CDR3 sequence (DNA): TGTGCCATCTGCGACGGACCAGGGGAGACCCAGTACTTC. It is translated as CAICDGPGETQYF.